A selection of T cell receptor beta chains follows, all from one sample in a study of blood T cell repertoires in COVID-19. Libraries were prepared by immunoSEQ multiplex PCR; TCRdb keeps only in-frame clonotypes and omits some of them. This table holds over 250,000 clones, under 90% found once. Sequences were obtained from peripheral blood. Source of these receptors: a man between 45 and 60 years old with acute or convalescent COVID-19. Both conserved end residues are part of each CDR3.

>TRBV7-2|TRBJ2-1|15
CASSQGAVSYNEQFF
>TRBV2|TRBJ2-5|14
CASSWTANQETQYF
>TRBV2|TRBJ1-5|12
CASSEALGTVHF
>TRBV11-3|TRBJ2-5|13
CASSFGQGETQYF
>TRBV7-3|TRBJ2-7|12
CASSLNGYEQYF
>TRBV9|TRBJ2-1|12
CASSVSGGPLFF
>TRBV6-5|TRBJ1-1|13
CASSYWTGTEAFF
>TRBV20-1|TRBJ1-4|11
CSGTGGEKLFF
>TRBV11-3|TRBJ2-1|11
CASSSGGPQFF
>TRBV6-1|TRBJ1-3|14
CASSEPGGGNTIYF
>TRBV6-1|TRBJ2-1|17
CASSVGSSGDSYNEQFF
>TRBV10-1|TRBJ1-5|15
CASSDTGEGNQPQHF
>TRBV3-1/TRBV3-2|TRBJ1-2|14
CASSAWTDNYGYTF
>TRBV2|TRBJ1-3|15
CASLPRSPSGNTIYF
>TRBV19|TRBJ1-1|15
CASSIRQAGNTEAFF
>TRBV11-3|TRBJ2-2|16
CASSLGSWLNTGELFF
>TRBV5-1|TRBJ1-1|16
CASSLAPQGLNTEAFF
>TRBV12-3/TRBV12-4|TRBJ2-7|13
CASTSGGRYEQYF
>TRBV9|TRBJ1-2|14
CASSVEQKSYGYTF
>TRBV10-3|TRBJ2-1|14
CAISESNRDGEQFF
>TRBV19|TRBJ2-1|16
CASRGTSGANYNEQFF
>TRBV19|TRBJ1-5|13
CASSTQGHQPQHF
>TRBV5-1|TRBJ2-7|15
CASSLEASGGREQYF
>TRBV5-5|TRBJ2-4|15
CASSPGPLAKNIQYF
>TRBV9|TRBJ2-7|14
CASSVSAAAYEQYF
>TRBV12-5|TRBJ2-3|18
CASGRRTSGGPGTDTQYF
>TRBV5-5|TRBJ2-1|16
CASSLEGPTGVIEQFF
>TRBV9|TRBJ1-6|14
CASSRDRGESPLHF
>TRBV29-1|TRBJ2-7|16
CSATSVGSGGSYEQYF
>TRBV5-4|TRBJ2-2|14
CASSPTNEPGELFF
>TRBV6-2/TRBV6-3|TRBJ1-5|14
CASSYYRRSQPQHF
>TRBV27|TRBJ1-3|15
CASRGDRNSGNTIYF
>TRBV5-1|TRBJ1-1|14
CASSLSGLGAEAFF
>TRBV18|TRBJ1-1|13
CASSPTTNTEAFF
>TRBV5-1|TRBJ2-1|19
CASSLAGLAGAHFYNEQFF
>TRBV21-1|TRBJ2-5|18
CASIISWWFRGSMKTQYF
>TRBV4-1|TRBJ1-4|15
CASSQDSRANEKLFF
>TRBV5-1|TRBJ1-1|14
CASSLSEGRGEAFF
>TRBV3-1/TRBV3-2|TRBJ2-1|14
CASSRQGSHNEQFF
>TRBV5-8|TRBJ2-7|14
CASSPERALGEQYF
>TRBV27|TRBJ2-5|15
CASSRGLAGDEAQYF
>TRBV3-1/TRBV3-2|TRBJ1-3|16
CASSHFYSSSGNTIYF
>TRBV2|TRBJ2-7|12
CASSGQGYEQYF
>TRBV7-9|TRBJ2-7|12
CASSSQTYEQYF
>TRBV7-7|TRBJ2-5|15
CASSLAAGLGETQYF
>TRBV7-9|TRBJ1-6|15
CASIPRSGSNSPLHF
>TRBV19|TRBJ2-7|15
CASSTGGAAFYEQYF
>TRBV7-6|TRBJ1-1|13
CASSLFKNTEAFF
>TRBV12-3/TRBV12-4|TRBJ1-1|12
CASSPFGAEAFF
>TRBV12-5|TRBJ2-5|15
CASGLGLAEKETQYF
>TRBV15|TRBJ2-7|16
CATSRDFGRPPYEQYF
>TRBV2|TRBJ1-4|13
CASSTGMGEKLFF
>TRBV5-4|TRBJ2-7|16
CASSPTPVQGNYEQYF
>TRBV7-9|TRBJ2-2|14
CASGEAGRTGELFF
>TRBV7-3|TRBJ1-1|13
CASSSGTNTEAFF
>TRBV7-8|TRBJ1-5|16
CASSPTGGDLSQPQHF
>TRBV6-5|TRBJ1-2|14
CASSNYRGGYGYTF
>TRBV5-1|TRBJ2-1|15
CASSLTGTGGGEQFF
>TRBV7-3|TRBJ2-5|16
CASSLTASGVQETQYF